The 26 T cell receptor beta chains below come from one sample, sequenced in a study of T cells in Graves' hyperthyroidism and ophthalmopathy. The investigators amplified TCR beta CDR3 regions from RNA transcripts. First-round RT-PCR of the TCR CDR3 relied on the HTBI primer set. Each CDR3 protein is one row after TCRdb ran MiXCR on the multiplex PCR reads. The sample carries around 660,000 distinct CDR3 sequences, 45% recorded once. Sequenced: peripheral blood or thyroid tissue (not recorded which). The source of these receptors is an adult man with Graves' disease, either hyperthyroidism or ophthalmopathy (not recorded which).

This chain uses TRBV20-1 with TRBJ2-7; 14 positions match TRBD2. CDR1 and CDR2 (germline): DFQATT, SNEGSKA (reference sequence). This CDR3 has 15 residues. The V and J ends lost 3 bases and 2 bases, in that order; junction bases with no gene match: 3. The CDR3 loop is CSASGLAGGTYEQYF. CDR3 sequence (DNA): TGCAGTGCTAGTGGACTAGCGGGGGGTACCTACGAGCAGTACTTC.

The genes are TRBV29-1 and TRBJ1-2, with 8 bases lining up with TRBD1. The germline V gene encodes CDR1 SQVTM and CDR2 ANQGSEA. CDR3 size: 16 residues. J gave up 2 bases and V 6 bases, and 14 bases lay outside the gene matches. CDR3 loop: CSVELLRTGINYGYTF. DNA of the CDR3: TGCAGCGTCGAACTACTACGGACAGGGATAAACTATGGCTACACCTTC.

At least ten counts were recorded for this clonotype. The chain recombines TRBV7-6 with TRBJ2-7; TRBD1 agrees at 9 bases. CDR3 length: 15 residues. The V gene end was trimmed by 5 bases and the J gene end by 4 bases; junction bases not matched to a gene: 9. Germline values: CDR1 SGHVS, CDR2 FNYEAQ. The CDR3 DNA reads as TGTGCCAGCAGCCCGTCCGGGACAGGGTTGTACGAGCAGTACTTC. Translating gives CASSPSGTGLYEQYF.

This clonotype was counted between two and nine times. The chain is built from TRBV11-2 and TRBJ1-2; 10 bases line up with TRBD1. This CDR3 comprises 15 residues. Germline V lookup: CDR1 SGHAT, CDR2 FQNNGV. V dropped 5 bases and J dropped 4; count of bases not matched to a gene: 7. This CDR3 is CASSPGQGGFYGYTF. In DNA form, the CDR3 reads TGTGCCAGCAGCCCCGGACAGGGGGGGTTCTATGGCTACACCTTC.

This clonotype appeared a single time. The chain joins TRBV2 to TRBJ1-2, with D unresolved. The ends were cut back, 9 bases at V and 1 base at J, with 9 bases in the middle. The CDR3 spans 12 residues. The V gene's germline CDR1 is SNHLY and CDR2 FYNNEI. CDR3 protein: CASAQSNYGYTF. CDR3 DNA: TGTGCCAGTGCTCAGAGTAACTATGGCTACACCTTC. Variable domain in full (rest from reference TRBV2 and TRBJ1-2): EPEVTQTPSHQVTQMGQEVILRCVPISNHLYFYWYRQILGQKVEFLVSFYNNEISEKSEIFDDQFSVERPDGSNFTLKIRSTKLEDSAMYFCASAQSNYGYTFGSGTRLTVV.

This clonotype has only a few counts. V gene TRBV7-9 combines with J gene TRBJ1-2; 9 nucleotides line up with TRBD1. The trim removed 6 bases at V and 2 bases at J, leaving 7 bases unmatched. This CDR3 has 15 amino acids. The V gene's germline CDR1 is SEHNR and CDR2 FQNEAQ (reference sequence). CDR3 loop: CASRDGTGTNYGYTF. As DNA, the CDR3 is TGTGCCAGCAGAGACGGGACAGGGACCAACTATGGCTACACCTTC.

This clonotype was seen just once. The chain employs TRBV24-1 and TRBJ1-2; 7 bases agree with TRBD1. The CDR3 covers 14 residues. Losses at the gene ends were 4 bases for V and 4 bases for J; bases not matched to a gene: 5. Germline CDR1 reads KGHDR; CDR2 reads SFDVKD. The CDR3 bases are TGTGCCACCAGTGAAGACAGGGACCCCTATGGCTACACCTTC. This gives the protein CATSEDRDPYGYTF.

The gene calls are TRBV12-3 or TRBV12-4 and TRBJ1-4; D is uncertain. V was pared by 5 bases and J by 8 bases, with 24 bases between. This CDR3 comprises 17 residues. CDR3 in DNA: TGTGCCAGCAGTGACGGGGATAGCAATCAGCCCCGAGAAAAACTGTTTTTT. Protein: CASSDGDSNQPREKLFF.

This chain connects TRBV7-6 to TRBJ2-7, with 9 bases aligning to TRBD1. The CDR3 contains 14 residues. Germline CDR1 reads SGHVS; CDR2 reads FNYEAQ. After removal of 6 bases from V and 6 bases from J, the junction contained 9 bases not matched to a gene. The CDR3 DNA follows: TGTGCCAGCAGTTCCGGACAGGGGTTCCGCGAGCAGTACTTC. The encoded protein is CASSSGQGFREQYF.

The CDR3 protein is CASSLVGQMNTEAFF. The CDR3 DNA follows: TGTGCCAGCAGTTTAGTAGGGCAGATGAACACTGAAGCTTTCTTT. The gene calls are TRBV25-1 and TRBJ1-1; no clear D gene. The V gene's germline CDR1 is MGHDK and CDR2 SYGVNS. Trimming removed 5 bases from V and 0 bases from J, with 13 bases in between. The CDR3 contains 15 residues.

This clonotype was detected a few times. The rearrangement joins TRBV19 to TRBJ2-7, with unresolved D. CDR1 and CDR2 from the germline V gene are LNHDA and SQIVND (reference sequence). The V end was cut by 7 bases, the J end by 5 bases, with 9 bases between. The CDR3 runs 11 residues. The CDR3 sequence: CASTWGNEQYF. CDR3 nucleotides: TGTGCCAGTACATGGGGTAACGAGCAGTACTTC.

This clonotype was counted between two and nine times. The genes are TRBV20-1 and TRBJ2-7, with 7 bases matching TRBD1. V was clipped by 0 bases and J by 4 bases; unmatched bases: 9. The germline gives CDR1 DFQATT, CDR2 SNEGSKA (reference sequence). This CDR3 region has 15 residues. The CDR3 coding sequence is TGCAGTGCTAGAGATTTCGGACAGGCCATTTACGAGCAGTACTTC. It specifies CSARDFGQAIYEQYF.

As concerns this clonotype: A junction boundary mismatches the germline segment, possibly from a read error. The rearrangement joins TRBV20-1 to TRBJ2-3, with 10 positions matching TRBD2. This CDR3 is 16 amino acids long. The V gene's germline CDR1 is DFQATT and CDR2 SNEGSKA (reference sequence). In DNA form, the CDR3 reads TGCAGTACTAGCGGGGATTACGACGGACGCACAGATACGCAGTATTTT. Translation: CSTSGDYDGRTDTQYF.

The J gene is TRBJ1-3, the V gene TRBV4-1; D is perhaps TRBD1 (5 bases). Germline-derived CDR1 and CDR2 are MGHRA and YSYEKL. This CDR3 region has 15 residues. With 0 bases removed from V and 3 bases from J, the gap between germline ends came to 9 bases. The CDR3 nucleotides are TGCGCCAGCAGCCAAGATTGGGGGGGTGGAAACACCATATATTTT. Protein sequence: CASSQDWGGGNTIYF.

This clonotype has a count of ten or more. The chain is built from TRBV10-3 and TRBJ1-2; D might be TRBD1 (6 bases). This CDR3 spans 16 amino acids. The germline gives CDR1 ENHRY, CDR2 SYGVKD. Between the trimmed V and J ends, which lost 2 bases and 3 bases, there was a span of 16 bases. This CDR3 reads CAISEPPRTAHYGYTF. CDR3 DNA: TGTGCCATCAGTGAGCCTCCGCGGACAGCCCACTATGGCTACACCTTC.

The chain uses TRBV12-3 or TRBV12-4 and TRBJ1-2, with D maybe TRBD1 (5 bases). The germline V and J ends were trimmed by 4 bases and 4 bases, with 10 bases remaining between them. The CDR3 has 13 residues. CDR3 DNA sequence: TGTGCCAGCAGTTACGAGGGGTCCTATGGCTACACCTTC. It encodes CASSYEGSYGYTF.

The gene calls are TRBV12-3 or TRBV12-4 and TRBJ1-2; D may be TRBD1 (6 bases). The germline V and J ends were trimmed by 4 bases and 6 bases, with 18 bases remaining between them. The CDR3 runs 15 residues. The CDR3 spells CASSYSIGGENGYTF. In DNA form, the CDR3 reads TGTGCCAGCAGTTACTCGATTGGGGGCGAAAATGGCTACACCTTC.

This clonotype has a count of ten or more. One base away lies a much larger clone, so this may be a sequencing read error. The chain joins TRBV7-9 to TRBJ1-2, with 8 bases lining up with TRBD1. The CDR3 totals 13 residues. Unmatched junction bases numbered 4, after V lost 6 bases and J lost 4 bases. CDR1 is SEHNR, CDR2 FQNEAQ, per germline (reference sequence). CDR3 DNA sequence: TGTGCCAGCAGTGAGCAGGGGGCCTATGGCTACACCTTC. Residues: CASSEQGAYGYTF.

This clonotype was counted many times. This sequence joins TRBV7-8 and TRBJ2-7; D might be TRBD1 (6 bases). Germline V gene data show CDR1 as SGHVS and CDR2 as FQNEAQ. CDR3 size: 15 residues. The V end was cut by 3 bases, the J end by 1 base, with 13 bases between. The CDR3: CASSFKGESSYEQYF. For the CDR3, the DNA is TGTGCCAGCAGCTTCAAGGGGGAATCGTCCTACGAGCAGTACTTC.

Of note for this clonotype: Because the CDR3 is missing its conserved closing phenylalanine or tryptophan, this is likely a read error. The chain has TRBV19 and TRBJ2-7; perhaps TRBD1 as D (5 bases). This CDR3 comprises 15 residues. In germline, CDR1 is LNHDA, CDR2 SQIVND (reference sequence). The V and J ends lost 1 base and 2 bases respectively, with 12 bases between them. The CDR3 spells CASSIVAGITYEQYL. The CDR3 DNA sequence: TGTGCCAGTAGTATAGTGGCAGGGATCACCTACGAGCAGTACCTC.

This CDR3 is CATSDGNYGYTF. The CDR3 DNA reads TGTGCCACCAGTGACGGGAACTATGGCTACACCTTC. This sequence joins TRBV24-1 and TRBJ1-2, with D hard to call. Trimming took off 4 bases at V and 2 bases at J, with 4 bases between the two ends. Germline CDR1 KGHDR, CDR2 SFDVKD. The CDR3 has 12 residues.

This clonotype was seen repeatedly, ten times or more. This chain joins TRBV10-3 and TRBJ1-6; TRBD1 matches at 7 bases. CDR3 length equals 15 residues. V lost 4 bases and J lost 6; bases outside the gene matches: 6. Per germline, CDR1 ENHRY and CDR2 SYGVKD. DNA for the CDR3: TGTGCCATCAGTGGACAGGGCTTGGGTAATTCACCCCTCCACTTT. Encoded protein: CAISGQGLGNSPLHF.

This clonotype was detected many times. The chain combines TRBV9 with TRBJ2-7, with D uncertain. This CDR3 region has 13 residues. Germline V gives CDR1 SGDLS, CDR2 YYNGEE. The V end was cut by 4 bases, the J end by 3 bases, with 11 bases between. CDR3 residues: CASSPQPYYEQYF. CDR3 DNA sequence: TGTGCCAGCAGCCCCCAGCCCTACTACGAGCAGTACTTC.

Note on this clonotype: A read error may be the cause here, since a much bigger clone is one base away. The V and J genes are TRBV9 and TRBJ2-5; D might be TRBD1 (6 bases). The germline gives CDR1 SGDLS, CDR2 YYNGEE. V lost 7 bases, J lost 5 bases, and 18 bases lay in between. There are 14 residues in the CDR3. CDR3 nucleotides: TGTGCCAGCGGCACTACGGACAGTTTGGAGACCCAGTACTTC. Protein sequence: CASGTTDSLETQYF.

This clonotype was recorded many times. The chain joins TRBV7-9 to TRBJ2-5, with 12 bases identical to TRBD2. V gave up 5 bases and J gave up 7 bases; unmatched junction bases: 5. Germline V gene data show CDR1 as SEHNR and CDR2 as FQNEAQ (reference sequence). This CDR3 spans 14 amino acids. The CDR3 DNA reads as TGTGCCAGCAGCGCTGGACTAGCGGGGACGACCCAGTACTTC. Protein product: CASSAGLAGTTQYF. Full variable domain (missing parts from reference TRBV7-9 and TRBJ2-5): DTGVSQNPRHKITKRGQNVTFRCDPISEHNRLYWYRQTLGQGPEFLTYFQNEAQLEKSRLLSDRFSAERPKGSFSTLEIQRTEQGDSAMYLCASSAGLAGTTQYFGPGTRLLVL.

This clonotype has a handful of counts. The gene calls are TRBV6-1 and TRBJ2-7, with TRBD1 as a possible D gene (5 bases). The V gene's germline CDR1 is MNHNS and CDR2 SASEGT. The CDR3 loop spans 16 amino acids. V shed 3 bases and J shed 3 bases, with 18 bases lying between them. CDR3 DNA: TGTGCCAGCAGTGAGAGTTTGTTGGGGCATCTCTACGAGCAGTACTTC. Protein: CASSESLLGHLYEQYF.